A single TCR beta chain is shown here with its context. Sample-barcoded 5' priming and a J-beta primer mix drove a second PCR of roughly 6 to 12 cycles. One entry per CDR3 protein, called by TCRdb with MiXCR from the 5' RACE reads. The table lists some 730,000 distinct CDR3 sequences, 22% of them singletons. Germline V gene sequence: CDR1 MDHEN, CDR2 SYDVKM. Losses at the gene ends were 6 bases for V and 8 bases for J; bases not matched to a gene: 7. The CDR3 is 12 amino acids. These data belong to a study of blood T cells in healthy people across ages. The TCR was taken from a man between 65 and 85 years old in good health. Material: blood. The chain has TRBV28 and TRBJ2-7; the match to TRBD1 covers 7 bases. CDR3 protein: CASRDRVEKQYF. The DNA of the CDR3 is TGTGCCAGCAGAGACAGGGTTGAAAAGCAGTACTTC.